The 3 T cell receptor beta chains given below trace back to one sample, sequenced in a study of blood T cell repertoires in COVID-19. Produced via immunoSEQ multiplex PCR; TCRdb's table is partial and in-frame only. The sample carries around 100,000 clones, 70% to 90% recorded once. Sequencing was done on a sample of peripheral blood. The origin of the receptors is a man between 35 and 55 years old with acute or convalescent COVID-19.

The chain combines TRBV4-3 with TRBJ1-4; tentative D call: TRBD1 (6 bases). CDR3 length equals 15 residues. Germline CDR1 reads LGHNA; CDR2 reads YSLEER. Trimming left V 0 bases short and J 4 bases short, with 9 bases between. The CDR3 reads CASSQDGGFNEKLFF. Written as DNA, the CDR3 is TGCGCCAGCAGCCAAGATGGGGGCTTTAATGAAAAACTGTTTTTT.

This chain uses TRBV5-5 with TRBJ2-5, with TRBD2 identical over 9 bases. In germline, CDR1 is SGHKS, CDR2 YYEKEE (reference sequence). V lost 0 bases to trimming and J lost 0 bases; unmatched junction nucleotides: 3. This CDR3 is built from 16 residues. The CDR3 protein is CASSLGRGGNQETQYF. CDR3 nucleotides: TGTGCCAGCAGCTTGGGGCGGGGGGGCAACCAAGAGACCCAGTACTTC.

This clone was observed a handful of times. This chain joins TRBV4-1 and TRBJ2-1; 9 bases align to TRBD2. This CDR3 contains 16 residues. The J segment lost 8 bases and the V segment lost 4 bases, leaving 12 bases of the junction unmatched. Germline V gene data show CDR1 as MGHRA and CDR2 as YSYEKL. CDR3 protein: CASSPGLANRVYEQFF. CDR3 nucleotide sequence: TGCGCCAGCAGCCCCGGACTAGCGAATAGGGTCTATGAGCAGTTCTTC.